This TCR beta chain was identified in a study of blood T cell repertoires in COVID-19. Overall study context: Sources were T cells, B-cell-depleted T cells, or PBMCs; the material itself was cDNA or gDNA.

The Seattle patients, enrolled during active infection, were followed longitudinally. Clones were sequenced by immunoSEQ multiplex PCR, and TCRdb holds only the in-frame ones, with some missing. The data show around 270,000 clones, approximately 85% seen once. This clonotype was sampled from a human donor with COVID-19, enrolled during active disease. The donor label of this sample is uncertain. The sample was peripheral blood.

The CDR3 reads CASSFEPTGTVNTEAFF. Written as DNA, the CDR3 is TGCGCCAGCAGCTTCGAACCCACCGGGACAGTGAACACTGAAGCTTTCTTT. The gene calls are TRBV5-1 and TRBJ1-1; 7 bases fit TRBD1. J lost 0 bases, V lost 2 bases, and 10 bases had no gene match. The V gene's germline CDR1 is SGHRS and CDR2 YFSETQ. This CDR3 has 17 residues.